These 7 T cell receptor beta chains came from one sample sequenced in a study of CXCR3-negative and CXCR3-positive naive CD8 T cells (dated by TCRdb to the late 2010s). Reads for this sample came from a NextSeq 550. The Human TCR Profiling Kit (MiLaboratory) was used to prepare UMI-labeled 5' RACE TRB cDNA libraries. After reprocessing by TCRdb, each CDR3 protein sequence is one entry, and no DNA is given. This sample's listing comprises about 43,000 distinct CDR3 sequences. The ten largest account for roughly 14% of the sample. The sample comprised memory CD8+ T cells from blood. The sample's cell subset or site label, decoded: conventional CD8+ memory T cells (TMEM), sorted as controls. These receptors originate from a human donor in good health. Some clones in this sample may be carry-over from other donors' samples.

The chain is built from TRBV7-9 and TRBJ2-4; TCRdb's assignment of TRBD1 cannot be checked, as there is no DNA. The CDR3 extends over 17 amino acids. CDR1 and CDR2 from the germline V gene are SEHNR and FQNEAQ (reference sequence). The CDR3 sequence is CASSLSLGSQAASIQYF. Full variable domain (outside the CDR3, taken from reference TRBV7-9 and TRBJ2-4): DTGVSQNPRHKITKRGQNVTFRCDPISEHNRLYWYRQTLGQGPEFLTYFQNEAQLEKSRLLSDRFSAERPKGSFSTLEIQRTEQGDSAMYLCASSLSLGSQAASIQYFGAGTRLSVL.

This chain links TRBV5-1 with TRBJ1-2. The germline CDR1 and CDR2 sequences are SGHRS and YFSETQ. The CDR3 covers 13 residues. CDR3 sequence: CASSFDGFYGYTF.

This chain joins TRBV6-2 or TRBV6-3 and TRBJ1-5; as DNA is missing, the TRBD1 call by TCRdb cannot be tested. The CDR3 consists of 16 residues. Germline V CDR1 and CDR2: MNHEY, SVGEGT. The chain's CDR3 is CASSYSIGQAALPQHF.

The V gene is TRBV19, the J gene TRBJ1-5; as DNA is missing, the TRBD1 call by TCRdb cannot be tested. The CDR3 extends over 14 amino acids. Germline CDR1 LNHDA, CDR2 SQIVND (reference sequence). CDR3 region: CASSGPGENQPQHF.

The chain joins TRBV28 to TRBJ1-2. Germline CDR1 reads MDHEN; CDR2 reads SYDVKM. The CDR3 totals 13 residues. CDR3 region: CASSPRPGYGYTF.

The J gene is TRBJ2-2, the V gene TRBV11-2; there is no DNA to check the TCRdb D call of TRBD2. Germline CDR1 reads SGHAT; CDR2 reads FQNNGV. The CDR3 consists of 16 residues. CDR3 sequence reads: CASSLAGQRTPGELFF.

This sequence joins TRBV6-5 and TRBJ2-7; checking the TCRdb D call of TRBD1 is not possible without DNA. CDR1 is MNHEY, CDR2 SVGAGI, per germline. CDR3 length equals 16 residues. CDR3 residues: CASSLPPGVGTYEQYF.